The source of this T cell receptor beta chain is a study of cytomegalovirus exposure and HLA in healthy donors. Use of 60 Vbeta and 13 Jbeta primers characterized the PCR. Some clones are missing from TCRdb's copy, which holds only in-frame ones; the method was immunoSEQ multiplex PCR. The top ten hold roughly 7.1% of the sample, which has 150,000 or so clones, approximately 71% seen once. Source material: PBMCs. This receptor was identified in a woman aged 40 to 55 in good health and CMV-seropositive.

The DNA of the CDR3 is TGTGCCAGCAGCTCGGGACTAGCGGGAGTAGCCAATGAGCAGTTCTTC. This sequence encodes CASSSGLAGVANEQFF. This chain uses TRBV7-3 with TRBJ2-1; TRBD2 aligns across 14 bases. The CDR3 has 16 residues. Looked up from germline, CDR1 is SGHTA and CDR2 is FQGTGA. After removal of 4 bases from V and 6 bases from J, the junction contained 5 bases not matched to a gene.